This T cell receptor (beta chain) came from a study of blood T cell repertoires in COVID-19. Whole-study context: Samples of COVID-19 (acute and convalescent) were obtained from the United States, Italy and Spain. From T cells, B-cell-depleted T cells, or PBMCs came the material, which was cDNA or gDNA.

With 6 bases clipped from V and 4 bases from J, the junction kept 7 bases outside the gene matches. CDR1 is MDHEN, CDR2 SYDVKM, per germline. The CDR3 consists of 14 residues. In the study's own analysis: By means of reference gene primer amplification, nucleated cell counts were estimated. Data came from immunoSEQ multiplex PCR; TCRdb stores just in-frame clones and leaves some out. V and J calls and clone size come straight from that table; D and trimming were deduced from the DNA. This repertoire shows some 120,000 clones, 75% to 90% found once; its top ten account for around 30%. The chain links TRBV28 to TRBJ2-7; 9 bases align to TRBD1. This TCR came from a man between 65 and 80 years old with active or convalescent COVID-19. Sequencing was done on a sample of peripheral blood. CDR3 region: CASRGPGTGYEQYF. The CDR3, as DNA: TGTGCCAGCAGGGGCCCCGGGACAGGGTACGAGCAGTACTTC.